This T cell receptor beta chain stems from a study of OX40 agonist ivuxolimab in advanced cancers. Looking at the study overall: Those enrolled were roughly 80% male, with a mean age of roughly 60 years and ages from roughly 20 to 90. Findings of the study overall: The antigen specificity of the peripheral T cells (those that were expanded) was not determined.

TCRdb's table, derived via immunoSEQ multiplex PCR, lists solely in-frame clones and lacks some. The sample gives 55,000 to 80,000 clones, about 89% of which show up once; about 2.1% is in the top ten. Notes on this clone: Its antigen is undetermined.

The CDR3 is 12 residues long. Germline CDR1 MNHEY, CDR2 SMNVEV (reference sequence). The V gene lost 3 bases and the J gene lost 9 bases, with 9 bases spanning the gap. Autoimmune disease history or systemic immunosuppression excluded patients. The sequence was obtained from an adult with an advanced solid tumor such as melanoma, head and neck, liver or kidney cancer. This chain joins TRBV27 and TRBJ1-5, with a tentative D call TRBD1 (5 bases). The sample here was CD4+ or CD8+ T cells sorted from blood, taken in a trial of the OX40 agonist ivuxolimab. The CDR3 nucleotides read TGTGCCAGCAGTTTCAGGGAGGGGCCCCAGCATTTT. Translating gives CASSFREGPQHF.